The rows below give T cell receptor beta chains drawn from one sample of a study of cytomegalovirus exposure and HLA in healthy donors. Assay used: immunoSEQ multiplex PCR; TCRdb lists only in-frame clones, some missing. The top ten clones hold approximately 1.6% of a sample with 110,000 to 150,000 clones, approximately 70% of them seen once. The source material was PBMCs. The receptors here all came from a woman younger than 45 in good health and CMV-seronegative. The conserved cysteine and the conserved F or W are not part of the CDR3 here. A D gene is named only where the DNA matches it firmly. Expanded clones are given a class, and other clones once, few, many or no size at all.

size: NA; J: TRBJ1-4; V: TRBV23-1; D: TRBD1; CDR3: ATPREDRGYTNEKLF
size: NA; J: TRBJ1-1; V: TRBV7-3; D: NA; CDR3: ASSPWENAEAF
size: NA; J: TRBJ1-5; V: TRBV30; D: NA; CDR3: AWSGQGGQPQH
size: few; J: TRBJ1-5; V: TRBV9; D: NA; CDR3: ASSVGSGGNQPQH
size: NA; J: TRBJ2-4; V: TRBV28; D: NA; CDR3: ASSLSGTKNIQY
size: NA; J: TRBJ1-1; V: TRBV7-9; D: TRBD1; CDR3: ASSIQGADTEAF
size: NA; J: TRBJ1-2; V: TRBV29-1; D: TRBD1; CDR3: SSPAGTGNGYT
size: NA; J: TRBJ1-5; V: TRBV18; D: TRBD1; CDR3: ASSPGQEHNQPQH
size: NA; J: TRBJ1-2; V: TRBV5-4; D: TRBD1; CDR3: ASSSGTVGCGYT
size: NA; J: TRBJ2-3; V: TRBV6-6; D: NA; CDR3: ASSYQQGTDTQY
size: NA; J: TRBJ2-7; V: TRBV6-1; D: TRBD2; CDR3: ASSEGLAGSYEQY
size: NA; J: TRBJ1-2; V: TRBV20-1; D: NA; CDR3: SAPGGYT
size: NA; J: TRBJ2-1; V: TRBV19; D: NA; CDR3: ASSILGNEQF
size: NA; J: TRBJ2-4; V: TRBV7-3; D: TRBD2; CDR3: ASSFRAGGGDIQY
size: NA; J: TRBJ2-5; V: TRBV7-7; D: TRBD1; CDR3: ASSQNRGDQTQY
size: NA; J: TRBJ2-1; V: TRBV27; D: NA; CDR3: ASSSDRAYNEQF
size: NA; J: TRBJ1-2; V: TRBV6-5; D: NA; CDR3: ASSRGYGYT
size: NA; J: TRBJ1-1; V: TRBV28; D: NA; CDR3: ASSLSATVNTEAF
size: NA; J: TRBJ2-5; V: TRBV28; D: TRBD2; CDR3: ASSPLAGVGETQY
size: NA; J: NA; V: TRBV5-1; D: NA; CDR3: ASSLVTSISGEQY
size: NA; J: TRBJ1-3; V: TRBV5-1; D: NA; CDR3: ASSLDVIRAGNTIY
size: few; J: TRBJ2-4; V: TRBV5-4; D: NA; CDR3: ASSEQGGTKNIQY
size: NA; J: TRBJ2-3; V: TRBV19; D: TRBD2; CDR3: ASSFTSGSMDTQY
size: NA; J: TRBJ2-7; V: TRBV27; D: NA; CDR3: ASSLLRGLAYEQY
size: NA; J: TRBJ2-5; V: TRBV5-1; D: TRBD2; CDR3: ASSLLASGIQETQY
size: NA; J: TRBJ1-5; V: TRBV27; D: NA; CDR3: ASSFRGGRGFQPQH
size: once; J: TRBJ1-4; V: TRBV6-4; D: NA; CDR3: ASSRGSGTNEKLF
size: NA; J: TRBJ1-4; V: TRBV29-1; D: TRBD1; CDR3: SVEWQGGEKLF
size: NA; J: TRBJ1-4; V: TRBV28; D: NA; CDR3: ASSTQTGSNEKLF
size: NA; J: TRBJ1-6; V: TRBV2; D: NA; CDR3: ASSEALVVSSPLH
size: NA; J: TRBJ2-2; V: TRBV28; D: NA; CDR3: ASLPGHFTGELF
size: NA; J: TRBJ1-5; V: TRBV7-2; D: NA; CDR3: ASSLTSNSNQPQH
size: NA; J: TRBJ1-2; V: TRBV5-1; D: TRBD1; CDR3: ASSFLTGNYGYT
size: NA; J: TRBJ1-5; V: TRBV10-3; D: TRBD1; CDR3: AIRGTGDQPQH
size: NA; J: TRBJ2-7; V: TRBV6-4; D: TRBD2; CDR3: ASSERLAMNLGTSDYEQY
size: NA; J: TRBJ2-7; V: TRBV11-3; D: TRBD2; CDR3: ASSLDRGVREQY
size: NA; J: TRBJ1-6; V: TRBV29-1; D: TRBD1; CDR3: SVATGEGSPLH
size: NA; J: TRBJ1-5; V: TRBV6-4; D: NA; CDR3: ASSDSGGVGFSPQH
size: NA; J: TRBJ2-7; V: TRBV28; D: NA; CDR3: AIRPSTEFEQY
size: NA; J: TRBJ2-1; V: TRBV7-3; D: NA; CDR3: ASSLIGGENEQF
size: NA; J: TRBJ1-4; V: TRBV5-1; D: NA; CDR3: ASSSGLLGEKLF
size: NA; J: TRBJ2-3; V: TRBV5-4; D: TRBD2; CDR3: ASSLAGVTDTQY
size: NA; J: TRBJ2-3; V: TRBV4-1; D: NA; CDR3: ASSLFSPGNTQY
size: once; J: TRBJ2-1; V: TRBV9; D: NA; CDR3: ASSESTWESYNEQF
size: NA; J: TRBJ1-2; V: TRBV7-9; D: NA; CDR3: ASSQGLTYNYGYT
size: NA; J: TRBJ1-1; V: TRBV7-6; D: NA; CDR3: ASSPRATEAF
size: NA; J: TRBJ1-2; V: TRBV7-2; D: NA; CDR3: ASSFTTESNYGYT
size: NA; J: TRBJ1-1; V: TRBV9; D: NA; CDR3: ASSPRETEMNTEAF
size: NA; J: TRBJ1-1; V: TRBV9; D: NA; CDR3: ASSVGGGYGQNTEAF
size: NA; J: TRBJ2-3; V: TRBV30; D: TRBD2; CDR3: AWSKGLADTQY
size: NA; J: TRBJ2-7; V: TRBV2; D: NA; CDR3: ASEMSSYEQY